The rows below give T cell receptor beta chains drawn from one sample of a study of T cells in Graves' hyperthyroidism and ophthalmopathy. In TCRdb, the multiplex PCR reads were re-called with MiXCR into one record per CDR3 protein. The sample includes about 600,000 distinct CDR3 sequences, more than 15% of them seen just once. What was sequenced was blood. The origin of the receptors is a woman between 40 and 55 years old with Graves' ophthalmopathy. CDR3s include the opening cysteine and the closing phenylalanine or tryptophan. The order of the fields is clone size, D gene, V gene, J gene, CDR3 protein, CDR3 DNA. A D gene is named only where the DNA matches it firmly. Size tells how often a clone was seen (once, few, many) or the class of an expanded clone, and some rows leave it out.

>NA|NA|TRBV2|TRBJ1-4
CASSGGRGNEKLFF
TGTGCCAGCAGTGGAGGTCGGGGTAATGAAAAACTGTTTTTT
>NA|TRBD2|TRBV2|TRBJ2-5
CASSRRLAGTETQYF
TGTGCCAGCAGTCGCAGACTAGCGGGCACAGAGACCCAGTACTTC
>many|NA|TRBV11-2|TRBJ2-7
CASSYGLGGYEQYF
TGTGCCAGCAGCTACGGACTAGGGGGCTACGAGCAGTACTTC
>NA|NA|TRBV19|TRBJ1-1
CASSYGAQTEAFF
TGTGCCAGTAGTTACGGGGCCCAGACTGAAGCTTTCTTT
>NA|NA|TRBV12-3/TRBV12-4|TRBJ2-1
CASSLALGGYNEQFF
TGTGCCAGCAGTTTGGCCTTGGGGGGCTACAATGAGCAGTTCTTC
>few|NA|TRBV12-3/TRBV12-4|TRBJ2-7
CASSRSLLDEQYF
TGTGCCAGCAGTCGTTCGCTCCTGGACGAGCAGTACTTC
>many|NA|TRBV20-1|TRBJ2-3
CSAAHASTDTQYF
TGCAGTGCTGCCCATGCTAGCACAGATACGCAGTATTTT
>few|NA|TRBV5-5|TRBJ1-6
CASSLGLQDGSPLHF
TGTGCCAGCAGCTTGGGGCTCCAAGATGGCTCACCCCTCCACTTT
>few|TRBD1|TRBV7-2|TRBJ2-3
CASSLAEDRVDTQYF
TGTGCCAGCAGCTTAGCAGAGGACAGGGTAGATACGCAGTATTTT
>many|NA|TRBV2|TRBJ2-3
CASNRVLSTDTQYF
TGTGCCAGTAACCGTGTACTTTCCACAGATACGCAGTATTTT
>NA|NA|TRBV11-2|TRBJ2-5
CASRATRGGETQYF
TGTGCCAGCAGGGCAACGAGGGGTGGGGAGACCCAGTACTTC
>few|NA|TRBV6-1|TRBJ1-5
CASSVGGNNQPQHF
TGTGCCAGCAGTGTAGGGGGTAACAATCAGCCCCAGCATTTT
>many|NA|TRBV6-2/TRBV6-3|TRBJ2-7
CASNTGQGGSYEQYF
TGTGCCAGCAACACCGGGCAGGGAGGCTCCTACGAGCAGTACTTC
>many|NA|TRBV20-1|TRBJ2-1
CSANTSPRARDEQFF
TGCAGTGCCAACACATCTCCTAGGGCGAGGGATGAGCAGTTCTTC
>few|NA|TRBV6-2/TRBV6-3|TRBJ1-5
CASSYPVESLGDQPQHF
TGTGCCAGCAGTTACCCGGTCGAGTCCCTCGGGGACCAGCCCCAGCATTTT
>many|NA|TRBV29-1|TRBJ2-7
CSVSGTASYEQYF
TGCAGCGTATCCGGGACGGCGTCCTACGAGCAGTACTTC
>NA|NA|TRBV4-1|TRBJ2-1
CASSRQPEGTEQFF
TGCGCCAGCAGCCGCCAACCGGAGGGCACTGAGCAGTTCTTC
>NA|NA|TRBV29-1|TRBJ1-1
CSAGKATTEAFF
TGCAGCGCGGGTAAGGCAACCACTGAAGCTTTCTTT
>NA|TRBD1|TRBV29-1|TRBJ2-7
CSVTTGHYEQYF
TGCAGCGTCACGACAGGGCATTACGAGCAGTACTTC
>few|NA|TRBV4-2|TRBJ2-3
CASSQDASVPSTDTQYF
TGTGCCAGCAGCCAAGATGCTTCGGTTCCTAGCACAGATACGCAGTATTTT
>many|TRBD2|TRBV20-1|TRBJ2-3
CSARDQQGLASDTQYF
TGCAGTGCTAGAGATCAGCAGGGACTAGCGTCAGATACGCAGTATTTT
>many|NA|TRBV2|TRBJ2-3
CASSGPGRTDTQYF
TGTGCCAGCAGTGGACCGGGACGAACAGATACGCAGTATTTT
>NA|TRBD1|TRBV20-1|TRBJ1-5
CSARQQGDQPQHF
TGCAGTGCTAGGCAACAGGGGGATCAGCCCCAGCATTTT
>NA|NA|TRBV10-3|TRBJ1-1
CAIGVNTEAFF
TGTGCCATCGGGGTGAACACTGAAGCTTTCTTT
>NA|NA|TRBV6-1|TRBJ1-1
CASSKHREAFF
TGTGCCAGCAGTAAACACCGTGAAGCTTTCTTT
>few|NA|TRBV20-1|TRBJ2-7
CSASKVSGSDEQYF
TGCAGTGCTAGTAAGGTTTCCGGGAGCGACGAGCAGTACTTC
>NA|NA|TRBV29-1|TRBJ1-1
CSAQTGPTAFF
TGCAGCGCTCAGACAGGTCCGACGGCTTTCTTT
>few|NA|TRBV4-2|TRBJ1-1
CASSQLKISMNTEAFF
TGTGCCAGCAGCCAACTCAAAATTTCCATGAACACTGAAGCTTTCTTT
>many|TRBD2|TRBV10-3|TRBJ2-3
CAIRTTSGLTDTQYF
TGTGCCATCAGAACGACTAGCGGACTCACAGATACGCAGTATTTT
>NA|NA|TRBV5-5|TRBJ1-3
CASSFGSGFGNTIYF
TGTGCCAGCAGCTTTGGGTCGGGCTTCGGAAACACCATATATTTT
>NA|NA|TRBV6-1|TRBJ1-1
CASSRFDRNTEAFF
TGTGCCAGCAGCCGCTTCGACAGGAACACTGAAGCTTTCTTT
>NA|NA|TRBV16|TRBJ2-7
CASSPSTVSEQYF
TGTGCCAGCAGCCCATCGACAGTCTCCGAGCAGTACTTC
>many|NA|TRBV20-1|TRBJ1-1
CSAARDTKGGTEAFF
TGCAGTGCAGCACGGGACACCAAGGGGGGAACTGAAGCTTTCTTT
>many|NA|TRBV2|TRBJ2-7
CASIRPYEQYF
TGTGCCAGCATCCGGCCTTACGAGCAGTACTTC
>NA|NA|TRBV6-1|TRBJ1-1
CASTSQGLGNTEAFF
TGTGCCAGCACTAGCCAGGGCCTTGGGAACACTGAAGCTTTCTTT
>many|NA|TRBV18|TRBJ2-7
CASSPQGLGEQYF
TGTGCCAGCTCACCTCAGGGTTTAGGGGAGCAGTACTTC
>NA|TRBD1|TRBV7-3|TRBJ1-5
CASSPSNRGLNQPQHF
TGTGCCAGCAGCCCCTCCAACAGGGGGCTCAATCAGCCCCAGCATTTT
>few|NA|TRBV9|TRBJ2-5
CASSVTQNQETQYF
TGTGCCAGCAGCGTAACGCAAAATCAGGAGACCCAGTACTTC
>NA|TRBD2|TRBV6-1|TRBJ2-3
CATKRGGEDTQYF
TGTGCCACAAAGCGGGGGGGCGAAGATACGCAGTATTTT
>few|TRBD2|TRBV6-6|TRBJ2-1
CASSYSGLAGGGEQFF
TGTGCCAGCAGTTACTCGGGACTAGCGGGAGGAGGTGAGCAGTTCTTC
>many|NA|TRBV7-9|TRBJ2-3
CASILPPGAGPRTDTQYF
TGTGCCAGCATTCTTCCACCAGGGGCGGGACCCCGCACAGATACGCAGTATTTT